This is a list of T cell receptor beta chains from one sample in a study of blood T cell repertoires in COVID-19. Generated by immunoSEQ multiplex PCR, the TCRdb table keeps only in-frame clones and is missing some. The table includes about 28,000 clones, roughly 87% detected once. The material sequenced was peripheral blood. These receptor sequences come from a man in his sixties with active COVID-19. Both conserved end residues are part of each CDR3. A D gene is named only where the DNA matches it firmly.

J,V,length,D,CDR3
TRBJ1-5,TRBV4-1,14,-,CASSEEVSNQPQHF
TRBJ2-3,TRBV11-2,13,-,CASSSPSIRTQYF
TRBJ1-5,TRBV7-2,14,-,CASSLLGRRQPQHF
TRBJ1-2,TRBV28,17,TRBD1,CASSRTGTGGSYYGYTF
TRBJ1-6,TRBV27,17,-,CASSLGYPRGANSPLHF
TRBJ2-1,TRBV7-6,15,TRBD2,CASSLVTSGFNEQFF
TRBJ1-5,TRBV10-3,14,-,CAISELSSGQPQHF
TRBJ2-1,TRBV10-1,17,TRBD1,CASSESGTGSSYNEQFF
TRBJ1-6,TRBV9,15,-,CASSKGPGPNSPLHF
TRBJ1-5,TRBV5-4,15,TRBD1,CASSLSGQGPQPQHF
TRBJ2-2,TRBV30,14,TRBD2,CAWRLAGATGELFF
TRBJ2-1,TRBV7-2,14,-,CASSERNSYNEQFF
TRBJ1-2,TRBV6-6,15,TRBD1,CASSYPDRANYGYTF
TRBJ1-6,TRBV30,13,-,CASAAGYNSPLHF
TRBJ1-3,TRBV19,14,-,CASSMQASGNTIYF
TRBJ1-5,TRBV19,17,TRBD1,CASKPGQGGLANQPQHF
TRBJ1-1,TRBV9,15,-,CASSPTAGLNTEAFF
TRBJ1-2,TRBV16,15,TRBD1,CASSPQGTGGEGYTF
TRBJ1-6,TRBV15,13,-,CATSIDGNSPLHF
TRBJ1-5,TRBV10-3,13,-,CAISRDSNQPQHF
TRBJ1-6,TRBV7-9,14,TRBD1,CASSLDRGVSPLHF
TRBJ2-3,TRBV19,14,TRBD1,CASSKTGGTDTQYF
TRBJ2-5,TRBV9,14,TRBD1,CASSVGAGGETQYF
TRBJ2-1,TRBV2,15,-,CASSGELSGNNEQFF
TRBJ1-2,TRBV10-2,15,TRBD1,CASSESRQGVYGYTF
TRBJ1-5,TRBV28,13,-,CATYTRGHQPQHF
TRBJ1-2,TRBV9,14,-,CASRAEQACCGYTF
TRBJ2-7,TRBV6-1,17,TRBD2,CASSAKSGGAGSYEQYF
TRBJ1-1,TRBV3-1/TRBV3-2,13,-,CASSLRGGTKAFF